This TCR beta chain was profiled in a study of early stage breast cancer tumors. Each sample had two DNA replicates, approximately 0.49 ug blood or about 1.5 ug tissue. This table comes from immunoSEQ multiplex PCR, and its TCRdb copy is limited to in-frame clones, with some not included. The table includes roughly 56,000 clones, about 83% detected once. Points from the study as a whole: Functional markers like CD4, CD8 and FOXP3 were missed in bulk sequencing. Compared with adjacent normal breast tissue, tumors showed roughly 2.5-fold greater T cell density and higher clonality.

On this clone itself: As yet, its antigen is unknown.

Per germline, CDR1 DFQATT and CDR2 SNEGSKA (reference sequence). The CDR3 has 11 amino acids. With 3 bases removed from V and 3 bases from J, the gap between germline ends came to 6 bases. The receptor was derived from a person aged 25 to 45 with breast cancer. Source material: blood. The V and J genes are TRBV20-1 and TRBJ2-7; a weak D match, TRBD1 (5 bases). The CDR3 DNA sequence: TGCAGTGCTAGTGGACACTACGAGCAGTACTTC. It encodes CSASGHYEQYF.